This T cell receptor (beta chain) was captured by sequencing in a study of blood T cell repertoires in COVID-19. Study overall: Acute-phase and convalescent COVID-19 samples originated in the United States, Italy and Spain. Sources were T cells, B-cell-depleted T cells, or PBMCs; the material itself was cDNA or gDNA.

The CDR3 loop spans 14 amino acids. The germline V and J ends were trimmed by 3 bases and 1 base, with 9 bases remaining between them. Germline CDR1 reads LNHDA; CDR2 reads SQIVND (reference sequence). This clone was seen only a few times. Original methodology: Reference gene primer amplification gave estimated nucleated cell counts. TCRdb's table, derived via immunoSEQ multiplex PCR, lists solely in-frame clones and lacks some. V, J and clone size reflect that table, while D and trimming were determined from the DNA. The repertoire holds under 300,000 clones, with about 81% as singletons. The V and J genes are TRBV19 and TRBJ1-1; possibly TRBD1 for D (6 bases). This sequence originates from a woman aged 60 to 75 with active or convalescent COVID-19. Sequenced: peripheral blood. CDR3 bases: TGTGCCAGTAGTATCGGACAGTCGAACACTGAAGCTTTCTTT. Its protein is CASSIGQSNTEAFF.